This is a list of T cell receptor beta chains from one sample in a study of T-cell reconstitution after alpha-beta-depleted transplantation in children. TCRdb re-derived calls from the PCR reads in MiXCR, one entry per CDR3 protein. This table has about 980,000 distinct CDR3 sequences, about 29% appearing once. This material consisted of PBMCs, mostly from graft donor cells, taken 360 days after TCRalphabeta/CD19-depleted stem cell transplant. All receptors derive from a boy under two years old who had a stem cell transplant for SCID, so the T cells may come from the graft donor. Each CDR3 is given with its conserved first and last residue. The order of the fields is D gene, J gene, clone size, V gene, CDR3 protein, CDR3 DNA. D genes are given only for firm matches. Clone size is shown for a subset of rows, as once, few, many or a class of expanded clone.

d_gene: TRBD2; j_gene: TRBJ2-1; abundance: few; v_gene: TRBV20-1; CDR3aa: CSARDLAGGSWEQFF; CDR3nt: TGCAGTGCTAGAGATCTGGCGGGGGGGTCCTGGGAGCAGTTCTTC
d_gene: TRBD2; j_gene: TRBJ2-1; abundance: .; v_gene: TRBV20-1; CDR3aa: CSAVSGGGHEQFF; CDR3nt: TGCAGTGCCGTGTCTGGCGGGGGGCATGAGCAGTTCTTC
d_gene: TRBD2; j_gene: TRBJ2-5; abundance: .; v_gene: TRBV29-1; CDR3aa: CSAGGLAGETQYF; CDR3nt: TGCAGCGCGGGGGGACTAGCCGGAGAGACCCAGTACTTC
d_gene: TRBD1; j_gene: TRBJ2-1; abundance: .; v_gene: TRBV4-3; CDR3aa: CASSQDQGVGNEQFF; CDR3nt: TGCGCCAGCAGCCAAGACCAGGGGGTCGGGAATGAGCAGTTCTTC
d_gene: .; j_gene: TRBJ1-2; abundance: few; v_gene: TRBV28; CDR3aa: CASSFGMEGHYGYTF; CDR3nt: TGTGCCAGCAGTTTCGGGATGGAGGGTCACTATGGCTACACCTTC
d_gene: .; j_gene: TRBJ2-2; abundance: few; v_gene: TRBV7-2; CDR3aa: CAGTAGSPNTGELFF; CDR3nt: TGTGCCGGAACGGCAGGCTCACCGAACACCGGGGAGCTGTTTTTT
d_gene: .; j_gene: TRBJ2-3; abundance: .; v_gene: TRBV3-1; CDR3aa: CASSQGLFTQYF; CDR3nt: TGTGCCAGCAGCCAAGGTCTCTTTACGCAGTATTTT
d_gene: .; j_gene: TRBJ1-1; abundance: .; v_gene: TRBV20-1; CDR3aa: CSAREGPITEAFF; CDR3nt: TGCAGTGCTAGAGAGGGGCCCATCACTGAAGCTTTCTTT
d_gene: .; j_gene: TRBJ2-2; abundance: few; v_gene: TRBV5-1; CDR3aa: CASSSRGAVGELFF; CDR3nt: TGCGCCAGCAGCTCGAGGGGGGCGGTCGGGGAGCTGTTTTTT
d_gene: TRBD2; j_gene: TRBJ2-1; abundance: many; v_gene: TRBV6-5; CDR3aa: CASRTSGVYNEQFF; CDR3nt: TGTGCCAGCAGGACTAGCGGGGTTTACAATGAGCAGTTCTTC
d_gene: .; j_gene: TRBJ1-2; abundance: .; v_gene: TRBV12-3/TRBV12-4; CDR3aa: CASNIGQTNYGYTF; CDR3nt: TGTGCCAGCAATATAGGACAGACTAACTATGGCTACACCTTC
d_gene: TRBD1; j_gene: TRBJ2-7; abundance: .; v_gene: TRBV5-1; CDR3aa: CASSLGDRAASEQYF; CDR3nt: TGCGCCAGCAGCTTGGGGGACAGGGCCGCCTCCGAGCAGTACTTC
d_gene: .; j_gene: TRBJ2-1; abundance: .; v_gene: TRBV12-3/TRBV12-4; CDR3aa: CASREARQASYNEQFF; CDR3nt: TGTGCCAGCAGGGAGGCTCGTCAGGCCTCCTACAATGAGCAGTTCTTC
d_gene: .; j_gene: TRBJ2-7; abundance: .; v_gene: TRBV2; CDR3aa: CASSFRGRGLQTSSYEQYF; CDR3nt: TGTGCCAGCAGTTTCCGGGGCAGGGGACTCCAAACCAGCTCCTACGAGCAGTACTTC
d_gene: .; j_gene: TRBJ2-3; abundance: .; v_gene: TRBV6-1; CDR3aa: CASSESRARTDTQYF; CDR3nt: TGTGCCAGCAGTGAGAGCAGGGCCCGCACAGATACGCAGTATTTT
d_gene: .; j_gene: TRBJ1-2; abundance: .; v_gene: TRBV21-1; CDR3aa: CASSKSKDYTF; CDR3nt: TGTGCCAGCAGCAAATCCAAGGACTACACCTTC
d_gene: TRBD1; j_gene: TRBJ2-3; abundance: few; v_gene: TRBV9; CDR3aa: CASSVVGTGPDTQYF; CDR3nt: TGTGCCAGCAGCGTAGTCGGGACAGGGCCAGATACGCAGTATTTT
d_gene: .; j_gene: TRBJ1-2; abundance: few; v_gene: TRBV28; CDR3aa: CASSSGLNYGYTF; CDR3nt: TGTGCCAGCAGCTCCGGGTTGAACTATGGCTACACCTTC
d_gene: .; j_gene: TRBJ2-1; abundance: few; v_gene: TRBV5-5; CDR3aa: CASTPLWGSEQFF; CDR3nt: TGTGCCAGCACCCCCCTCTGGGGGAGTGAGCAGTTCTTC
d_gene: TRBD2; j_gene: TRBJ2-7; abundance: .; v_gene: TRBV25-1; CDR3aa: CASSALGSGGIYEQYF; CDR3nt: TGTGCCAGCAGTGCCCTGGGCAGCGGGGGGATCTACGAGCAGTACTTC
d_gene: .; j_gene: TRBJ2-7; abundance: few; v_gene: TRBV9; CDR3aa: CASSVVNTPSSYEQYF; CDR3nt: TGTGCCAGCAGCGTAGTTAACACCCCAAGCTCCTACGAGCAGTACTTC
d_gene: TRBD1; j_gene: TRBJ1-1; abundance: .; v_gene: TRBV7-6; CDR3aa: CASSLGTGYAFF; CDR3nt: TGTGCCAGCAGCTTAGGGACAGGGTACGCTTTCTTT
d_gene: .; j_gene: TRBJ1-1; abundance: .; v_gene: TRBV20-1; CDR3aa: CSALRVTEAFF; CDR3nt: TGCAGTGCTCTTAGGGTAACTGAAGCTTTCTTT
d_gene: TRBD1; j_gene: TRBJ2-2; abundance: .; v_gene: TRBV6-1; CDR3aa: CASRPAGTGATGELFF; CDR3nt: TGTGCCAGCCGACCGGCCGGGACAGGGGCCACCGGGGAGCTGTTTTTT
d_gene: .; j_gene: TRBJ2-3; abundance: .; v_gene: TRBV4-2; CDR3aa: CASSQDVGDSQYF; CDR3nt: TGTGCCAGCAGCCAAGACGTCGGGGACTCGCAGTATTTT
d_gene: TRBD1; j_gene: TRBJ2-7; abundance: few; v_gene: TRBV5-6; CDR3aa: CASSLDRGDEQYF; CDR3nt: TGTGCCAGCAGCTTGGACAGGGGAGACGAGCAGTACTTC
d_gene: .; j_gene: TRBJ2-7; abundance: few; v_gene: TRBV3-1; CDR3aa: CASSHAWPAYYEQYF; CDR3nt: TGTGCCAGCAGCCACGCCTGGCCGGCCTACTACGAGCAGTACTTC
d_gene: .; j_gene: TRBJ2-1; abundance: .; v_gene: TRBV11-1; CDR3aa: CASSSIPGPISSYNEQFF; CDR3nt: TGTGCCAGCAGCTCCATCCCAGGACCTATTAGCTCCTACAATGAGCAGTTCTTC
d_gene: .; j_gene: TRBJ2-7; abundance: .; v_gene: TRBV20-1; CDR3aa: CSAGRFQGVFSYEQYF; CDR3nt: TGCAGTGCAGGAAGGTTCCAGGGAGTTTTCTCCTACGAGCAGTACTTC
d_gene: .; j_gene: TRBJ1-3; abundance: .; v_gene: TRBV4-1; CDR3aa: CASSQVVAVEGNTIYF; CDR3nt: TGCGCCAGCAGCCAAGTGGTCGCCGTAGAGGGAAACACCATATATTTT
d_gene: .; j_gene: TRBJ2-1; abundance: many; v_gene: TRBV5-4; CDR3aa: CASSLPDLHNEQFF; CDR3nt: TGTGCCAGCAGCTTGCCGGACCTGCACAATGAGCAGTTCTTC
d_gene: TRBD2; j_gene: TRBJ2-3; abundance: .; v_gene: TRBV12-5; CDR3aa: CASGSLAGGSTDTQYF; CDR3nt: TGTGCTAGTGGTTCCCTAGCGGGGGGGTCTACAGATACGCAGTATTTT
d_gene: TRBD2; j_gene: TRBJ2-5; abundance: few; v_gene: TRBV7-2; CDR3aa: CASSLVTSGGQETQYF; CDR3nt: TGTGCCAGCAGCTTAGTGACTAGCGGTGGGCAAGAGACCCAGTACTTC
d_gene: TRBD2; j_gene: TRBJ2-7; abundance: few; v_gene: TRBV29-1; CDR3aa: CSVRGGRGYEQYF; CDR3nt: TGCAGCGTTCGGGGGGGAAGGGGCTACGAGCAGTACTTC
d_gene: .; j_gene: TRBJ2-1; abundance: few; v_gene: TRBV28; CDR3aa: CASTPARQGDNEQFF; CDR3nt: TGTGCCAGCACCCCGGCCCGGCAGGGAGACAATGAGCAGTTCTTC
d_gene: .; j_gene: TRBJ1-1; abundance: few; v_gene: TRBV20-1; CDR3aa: CSARAKMNTEAFF; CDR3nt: TGCAGTGCTAGAGCAAAGATGAACACTGAAGCTTTCTTT
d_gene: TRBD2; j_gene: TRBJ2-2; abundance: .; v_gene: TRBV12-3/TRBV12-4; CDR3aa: CASTPGLARYGELFF; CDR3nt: TGTGCCAGCACCCCGGGACTAGCGAGATACGGGGAGCTGTTTTTT
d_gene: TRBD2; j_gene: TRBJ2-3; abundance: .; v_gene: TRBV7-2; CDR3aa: CASSYFSGNTDTQYF; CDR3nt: TGTGCCAGCAGCTATTTTAGCGGGAACACAGATACGCAGTATTTT
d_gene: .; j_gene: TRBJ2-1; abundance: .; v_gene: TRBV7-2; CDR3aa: CASSFGGVVRSYNEQFF; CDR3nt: TGTGCCAGCAGCTTCGGTGGGGTAGTCCGCTCCTACAATGAGCAGTTCTTC
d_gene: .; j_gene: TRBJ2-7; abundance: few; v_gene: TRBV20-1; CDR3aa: CSARVPGAYEQYF; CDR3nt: TGCAGTGCTAGAGTCCCAGGAGCCTACGAGCAGTACTTC
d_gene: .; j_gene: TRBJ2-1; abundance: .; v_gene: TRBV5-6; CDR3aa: CASSPIDRYNEQFF; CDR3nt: TGTGCCAGCAGCCCAATCGACAGGTACAATGAGCAGTTCTTC